This T cell receptor (beta chain) was identified in a study of beta chain features in type 1 diabetes. Study-level findings and limits: Naive, central memory and Treg TCRB repertoires appeared more alike in patients than in healthy donors. VDJ junctions from patients with type 1 diabetes contained fewer insertions and more deletions.

Each of the CD4+ naive, central memory, regulatory and stem cell-like memory populations was sorted via CD45RO/CCR7/CD25/CD127/CD95/CD27. On this clone itself: Antigen unknown.

V was shortened by 0 bases and J by 8 bases, with 26 bases between the two germline ends. The CDR3 covers 18 residues. Germline V CDR1 and CDR2: SQVTM, ANQGSEA. Of the isolated RNA, all was reverse transcribed, and so the sequenced material was expressed TCRB transcripts. The assay was immunoSEQ multiplex PCR, and TCRdb's table has in-frame clones only and misses some. The sample includes about 250,000 clones, 11% to 15% seen only once; the top ten take 0.025% to 0.03%. The receptor comes from a middle-aged woman in good health. V usage is TRBV29-1 and J usage is TRBJ2-1; D is perhaps TRBD2 (6 bases). The sample taken for sequencing was naive CD4+ T cells from blood. CDR3 residues: CSVEDPAGVWGVGDEQFF. CDR3 DNA sequence: TGCAGCGTTGAAGATCCCGCCGGGGTTTGGGGGGTTGGCGATGAGCAGTTCTTC.